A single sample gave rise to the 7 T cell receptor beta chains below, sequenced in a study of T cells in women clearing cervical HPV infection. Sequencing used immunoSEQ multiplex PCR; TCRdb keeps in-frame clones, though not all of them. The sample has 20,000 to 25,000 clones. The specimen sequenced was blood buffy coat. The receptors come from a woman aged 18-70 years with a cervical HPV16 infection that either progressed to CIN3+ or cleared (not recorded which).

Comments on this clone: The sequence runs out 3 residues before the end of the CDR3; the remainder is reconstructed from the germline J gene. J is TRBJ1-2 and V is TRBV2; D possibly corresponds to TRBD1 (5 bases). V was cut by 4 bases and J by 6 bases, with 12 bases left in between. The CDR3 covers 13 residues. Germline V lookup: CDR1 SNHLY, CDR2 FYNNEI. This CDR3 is CASSGTTWDGYTF. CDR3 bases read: TGTGCCAGCAGTGGGACAACGTGGGATGGC.

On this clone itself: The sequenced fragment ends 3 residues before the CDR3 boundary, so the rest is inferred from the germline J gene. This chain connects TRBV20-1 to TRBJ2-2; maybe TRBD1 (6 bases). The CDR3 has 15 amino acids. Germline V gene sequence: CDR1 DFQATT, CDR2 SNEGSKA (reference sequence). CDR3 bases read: TGCAGTGCTAGAGATTCAGGGGCCCCTAATGAAAAG. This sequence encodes CSARDSGAPNEK. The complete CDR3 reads CSARDSGAPNEKLFF.

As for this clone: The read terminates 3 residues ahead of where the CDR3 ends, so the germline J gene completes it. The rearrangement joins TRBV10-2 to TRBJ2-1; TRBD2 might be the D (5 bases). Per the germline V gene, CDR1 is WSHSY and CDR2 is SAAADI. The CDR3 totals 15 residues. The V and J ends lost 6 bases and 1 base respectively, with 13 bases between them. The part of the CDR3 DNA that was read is TGCGCCAGCAGAGAGGACTTGCAGTCCTACAATGAG. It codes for CASREDLQSYNE. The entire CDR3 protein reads CASREDLQSYNEQFF.

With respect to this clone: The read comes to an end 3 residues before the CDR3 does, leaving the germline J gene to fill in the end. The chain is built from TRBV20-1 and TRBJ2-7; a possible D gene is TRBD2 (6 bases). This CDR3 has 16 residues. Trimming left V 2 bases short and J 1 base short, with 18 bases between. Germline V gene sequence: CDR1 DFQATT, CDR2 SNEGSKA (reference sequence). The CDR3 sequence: CSARMGGGGDSYEQYF. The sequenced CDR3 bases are TGCAGTGCTAGAATGGGGGGTGGCGGCGATTCCTACGAG.

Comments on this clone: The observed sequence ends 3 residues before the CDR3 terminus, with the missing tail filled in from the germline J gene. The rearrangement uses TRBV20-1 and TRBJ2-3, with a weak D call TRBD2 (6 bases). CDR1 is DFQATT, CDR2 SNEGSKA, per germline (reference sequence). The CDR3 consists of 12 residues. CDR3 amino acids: CSALGGDQPQYF. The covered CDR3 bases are TGCAGTGCTCTGGGGGGAGATCAGCCG.

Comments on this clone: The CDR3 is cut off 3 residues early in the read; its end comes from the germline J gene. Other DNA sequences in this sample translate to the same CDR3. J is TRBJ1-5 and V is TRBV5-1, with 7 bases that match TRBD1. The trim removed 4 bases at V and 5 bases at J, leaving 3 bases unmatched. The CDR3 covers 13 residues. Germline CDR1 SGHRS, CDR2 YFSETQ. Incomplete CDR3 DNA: TGCGCCAGCAGCGTAACAGGGGATCAGCCC. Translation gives CASSVTGDQP. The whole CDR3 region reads CASSVTGDQPQHF.

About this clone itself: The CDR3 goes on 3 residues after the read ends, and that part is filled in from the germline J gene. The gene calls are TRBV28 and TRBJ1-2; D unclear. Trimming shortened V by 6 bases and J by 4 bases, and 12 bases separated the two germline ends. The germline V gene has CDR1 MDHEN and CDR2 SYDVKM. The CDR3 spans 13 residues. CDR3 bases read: TGTGCCAGCAGCTCAGGTGAACCCTATGGC. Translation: CASSSGEPYG. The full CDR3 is CASSSGEPYGYTF.